The T cell receptor beta chain under discussion was sequenced for a study of OX40 agonist ivuxolimab in advanced cancers. On the study more broadly: An anti-OX40 (CD134) antibody with agonistic activity, ivuxolimab, was administered to patients.

This clone was detected a few times. TCRdb's copy holds only in-frame clones and misses some; the assay was immunoSEQ multiplex PCR. Of around 59,000 clones detected, around nine tenths appear once; the ten largest clones hold 0.85% to 1.4%. V was trimmed by 3 bases and J by 6 bases, leaving 16 bases between them. CDR1 SGDLS and CDR2 YYNGEE come from the germline V gene. This CDR3 has 15 amino acids. Exclusion of a patient followed from autoimmune disease history or systemic immunosuppression. Sampling of blood occurred at baseline, cycle 4 day 1, and cycle 7 day 1. The V call is TRBV9, the J call TRBJ1-3, with a possible D match to TRBD1 (5 bases). The source is an adult with an advanced solid tumor such as melanoma, head and neck, liver or kidney cancer. This sample comprised CD4+ or CD8+ T cells sorted from blood, obtained in a trial of the OX40 agonist ivuxolimab. The CDR3 loop is CASSAGVITLNTIYF. The CDR3 DNA sequence: TGTGCCAGCAGCGCGGGGGTAATAACTTTAAACACCATATATTTT.